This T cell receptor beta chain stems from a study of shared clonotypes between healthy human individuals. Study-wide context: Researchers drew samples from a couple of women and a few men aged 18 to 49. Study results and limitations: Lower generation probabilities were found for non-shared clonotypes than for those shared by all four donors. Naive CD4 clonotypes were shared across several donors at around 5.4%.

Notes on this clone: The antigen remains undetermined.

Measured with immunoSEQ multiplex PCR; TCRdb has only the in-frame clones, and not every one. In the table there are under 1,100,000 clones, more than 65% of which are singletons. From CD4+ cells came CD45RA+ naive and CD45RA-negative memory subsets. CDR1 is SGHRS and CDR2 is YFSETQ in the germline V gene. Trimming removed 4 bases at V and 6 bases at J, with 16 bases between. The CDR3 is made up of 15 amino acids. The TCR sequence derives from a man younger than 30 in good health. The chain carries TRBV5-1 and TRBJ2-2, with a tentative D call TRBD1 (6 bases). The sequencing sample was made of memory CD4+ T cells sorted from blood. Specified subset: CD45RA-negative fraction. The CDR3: CASSTAGTSSGELFF. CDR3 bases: TGCGCCAGCAGCACGGCCGGGACAAGCTCCGGGGAGCTGTTTTTT.